The present T cell receptor (beta chain) was sequenced within a study of T cell repertoires in cytomegalovirus infection (dated by TCRdb to between 2019 and 2020). For the study in its entirety: Because public TCR beta signatures pointed to carriage of CMV infection together with the matching HLA type, the HLA type of each donor mattered for the analysis.

The instrument was an Illumina HiSeq 1500. The public reads were reprocessed in TCRdb via fastp at Q25 and MiXCR, keeping in-frame beta chains. Identical CDR3 proteins give one entry, which carries the most common genes and DNA. For this sample the table gives approximately 160,000 distinct CDR3 sequences, of which 17% were detected only once. The ten most abundant clones make up around 19% of the sample. About this clonotype: What antigen it recognizes has not been identified. No qualities accompany the bases; no much larger clone lies one base away.

Paper-wide results and their limitations: The ex vivo response was dominated by HLA-C-restricted CMV-specific TCR beta clonotypes, which also provided the single most frequent clonotype in two of eight donors. Carriers of CMV infection plus the relevant HLA type were discriminated by the cumulative frequency of public TCR beta family members in the study cohort and in an independent roughly 320-donor cohort.

This sequence originates from a human donor in good health (CMV status not recorded). Some clones in this sample may be carry-over from other donors' samples. Sequenced input: CD8+ T cells from PBMCs.

The DNA sequence is TGTGCCAGCAGTCTGGAGGCCAACGTCCTGACTTTC. Its amino acids are CASSLEANVLTF. The chain is encoded by TRBV7-8 joined to TRBJ2-6; the D gene identity is not certain. The junction shows trimming of 6 bases on V and 6 bases on J, plus 6 bases between the germline ends. From its cysteine to its phenylalanine, the CDR3 spans 12 amino acids. Kept here is only the CDR3 DNA, which spans 36 bases and is read in frame from base 1. Based on the germline V gene, the CDR1 and CDR2 sequences are SGHVS and FQNEAQ.